This T cell receptor (beta chain) was documented in a study of T cell responses to AZD1222 COVID-19 vaccine. V shed 5 bases and J 13 bases; nucleotides not matched to a gene: 6. Germline assignment: CDR1 SGHNT and CDR2 YENEEA. This CDR3 is built from 13 residues. Assay: immunoSEQ multiplex PCR; the TCRdb copy retains only in-frame clones and omits some. Here the sample spans under 150,000 clones, more than 85% being singletons. The sequencing used peripheral blood, collected on day 0 of AZD1222 vaccination. V and J are TRBV11-3 and TRBJ1-6, with TRBD1 matching over 9 bases. The sequence came from an adult in good health. CDR3 in amino acids: CASSRRTGAPLHF. In nucleotides, the CDR3 is TGTGCCAGCAGCCGCCGGACAGGGGCCCCCCTCCACTTT. The full variable domain, completed using reference TRBV11-3 and TRBJ1-6, is EAGVVQSPRYKIIEKKQPVAFWCNPISGHNTLYWYLQNLGQGPELLIRYENEEAVDDSQLPKDRFSAERLKGVDSTLKIQPAELGDSAVYLCASSRRTGAPLHFGNGTRLTVT.